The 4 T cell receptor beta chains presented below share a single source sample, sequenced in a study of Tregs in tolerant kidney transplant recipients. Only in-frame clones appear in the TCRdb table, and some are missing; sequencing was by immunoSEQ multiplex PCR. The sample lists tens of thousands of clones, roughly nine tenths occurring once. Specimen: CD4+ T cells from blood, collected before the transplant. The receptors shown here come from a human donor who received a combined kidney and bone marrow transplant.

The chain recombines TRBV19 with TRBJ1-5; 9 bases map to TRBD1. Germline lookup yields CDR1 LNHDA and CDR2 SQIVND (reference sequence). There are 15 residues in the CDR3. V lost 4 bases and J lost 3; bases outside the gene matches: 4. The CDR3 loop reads CASSKGQGFNQPQHF. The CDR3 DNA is TGTGCCAGTAGTAAGGGACAGGGCTTCAATCAGCCCCAGCATTTT.

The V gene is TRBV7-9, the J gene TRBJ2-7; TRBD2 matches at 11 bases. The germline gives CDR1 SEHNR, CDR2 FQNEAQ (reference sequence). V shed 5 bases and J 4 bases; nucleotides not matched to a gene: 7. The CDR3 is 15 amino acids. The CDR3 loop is CASSTTSGRGYEQYF. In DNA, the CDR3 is TGTGCCAGCAGCACCACTAGCGGGAGAGGGTACGAGCAGTACTTC. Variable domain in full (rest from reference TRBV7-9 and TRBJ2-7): DTGVSQNPRHKITKRGQNVTFRCDPISEHNRLYWYRQTLGQGPEFLTYFQNEAQLEKSRLLSDRFSAERPKGSFSTLEIQRTEQGDSAMYLCASSTTSGRGYEQYFGPGTRLTVT.

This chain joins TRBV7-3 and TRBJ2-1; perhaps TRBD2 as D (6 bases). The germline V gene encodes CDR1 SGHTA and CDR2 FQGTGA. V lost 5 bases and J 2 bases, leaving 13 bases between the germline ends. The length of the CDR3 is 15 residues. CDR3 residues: CASSLVAVAYNEQFF. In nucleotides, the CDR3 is TGTGCCAGCAGCCTCGTAGCGGTAGCCTACAATGAGCAGTTCTTC.

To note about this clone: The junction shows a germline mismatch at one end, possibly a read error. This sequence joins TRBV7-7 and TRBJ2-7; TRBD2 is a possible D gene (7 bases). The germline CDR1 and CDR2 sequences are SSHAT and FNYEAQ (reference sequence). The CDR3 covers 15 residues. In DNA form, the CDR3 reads TGTGCTAGCAGCCCTAAGGGGGGGGTGTCGCGAGAGCAGTACTTC. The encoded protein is CASSPKGGVSREQYF. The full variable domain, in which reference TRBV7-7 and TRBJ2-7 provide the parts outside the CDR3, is GAGVSQSPRYKVTKRGQDVTLRCDPISSHATLYWYQQALGQGPEFLTYFNYEAQPDKSGLPSDRFSAERPEGSISTLTIQRTEQRDSAMYRCASSPKGGVSREQYFGPGTRLTVT.